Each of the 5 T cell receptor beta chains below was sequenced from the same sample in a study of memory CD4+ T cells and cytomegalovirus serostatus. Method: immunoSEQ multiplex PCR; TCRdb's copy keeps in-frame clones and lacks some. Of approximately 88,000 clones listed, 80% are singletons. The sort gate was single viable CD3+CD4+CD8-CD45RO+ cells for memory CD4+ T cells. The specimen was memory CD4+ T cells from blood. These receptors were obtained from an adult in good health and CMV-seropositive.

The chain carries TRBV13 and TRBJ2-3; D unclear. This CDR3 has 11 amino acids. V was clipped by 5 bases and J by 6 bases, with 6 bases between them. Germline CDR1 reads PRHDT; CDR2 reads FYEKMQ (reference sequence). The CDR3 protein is CASSAWDTQYF. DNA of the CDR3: TGTGCCAGCAGCGCTTGGGATACGCAGTATTTT.

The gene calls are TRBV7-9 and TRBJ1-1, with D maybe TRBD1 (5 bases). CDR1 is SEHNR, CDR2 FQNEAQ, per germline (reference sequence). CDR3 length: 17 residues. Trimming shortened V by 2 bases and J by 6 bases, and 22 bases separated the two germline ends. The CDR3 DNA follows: TGTGCCAGCAGCTTAAATCGGCCGGCAGGATGGGACGCTGAAGCTTTCTTT. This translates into CASSLNRPAGWDAEAFF.

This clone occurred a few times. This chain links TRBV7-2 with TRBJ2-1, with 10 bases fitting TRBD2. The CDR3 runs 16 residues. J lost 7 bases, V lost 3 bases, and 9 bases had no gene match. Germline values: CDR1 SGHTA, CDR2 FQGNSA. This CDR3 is CASSFISGRAGNEQFF. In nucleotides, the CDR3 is TGTGCCAGCAGCTTTATCAGCGGGAGGGCCGGGAATGAGCAGTTCTTC.

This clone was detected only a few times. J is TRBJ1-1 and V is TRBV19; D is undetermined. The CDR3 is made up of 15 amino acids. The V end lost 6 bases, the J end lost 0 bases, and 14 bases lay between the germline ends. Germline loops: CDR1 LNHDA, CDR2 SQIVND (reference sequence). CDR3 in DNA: TGTGCCAGTAGGAAGCGGACGCCTATGAACACTGAAGCTTTCTTT. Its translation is CASRKRTPMNTEAFF. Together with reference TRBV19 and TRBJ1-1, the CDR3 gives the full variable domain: DGGITQSPKYLFRKEGQNVTLSCEQNLNHDAMYWYRQDPGQGLRLIYYSQIVNDFQKGDIAEGYSVSREKKESFPLTVTSAQKNPTAFYLCASRKRTPMNTEAFFGQGTRLTVV.

CDR3 loop: CASSQTPQYEQYF. CDR3 in DNA: TGCGCCAGCAGCCAAACGCCCCAGTACGAGCAGTACTTC. The chain is built from TRBV4-3 and TRBJ2-7, with D uncertain. With 2 bases removed from V and 4 bases from J, the gap between germline ends came to 9 bases. The CDR3 loop spans 13 amino acids. The V gene's germline CDR1 is LGHNA and CDR2 YSLEER.